These T cell receptor beta chains were read from a single sample in a study of cytomegalovirus exposure and HLA in healthy donors. Repertoires were generated with immunoSEQ multiplex PCR, while TCRdb's copy carries only in-frame clones and drops some. This sample has more than 130,000 clones, with around 79% found just once. The sample taken for sequencing was PBMCs. The receptors originated from a male donor in good health and CMV-seronegative. Both conserved end residues are part of each CDR3. Fields, in order: D gene, V gene, J gene, CDR3 protein. A D gene is named only where the DNA matches it firmly.

NA	TRBV7-8	TRBJ2-5	CASSLVLARETQYF
TRBD1	TRBV11-3	TRBJ2-5	CASSLTWDREAQETQYF
NA	TRBV29-1	TRBJ1-2	CSVGGPNYGYTF
NA	TRBV30	TRBJ2-7	CAWSARSYEQYF
TRBD2	TRBV11-3	TRBJ2-1	CASSFSGGGIYEQFF
TRBD1	TRBV5-1	TRBJ1-5	CASSLRGRGQPQHF
TRBD2	TRBV10-1	TRBJ2-2	CASGTSGTGELFF
TRBD1	TRBV11-3	TRBJ2-5	CASSLGQGQETQYF
NA	TRBV14	TRBJ2-7	CASSQDPGGWAYEQYF
NA	TRBV23-1	TRBJ1-2	CASSPASGTSNYGYTF
NA	TRBV19	TRBJ1-3	CASSIGPGNTIYF
TRBD2	TRBV25-1	TRBJ2-1	CARPGTRVSSYNEQFF
NA	TRBV18	TRBJ1-2	CASSPPSTSGGYTF
NA	TRBV25-1	TRBJ2-3	CASSELKRVSDTQYF
NA	TRBV5-1	TRBJ2-5	CASRFGTSYQETQYF
TRBD1	TRBV5-3	TRBJ1-5	CARSDGTGGAGNQPQHF
NA	TRBV7-9	TRBJ2-7	CASSPQTAPNSYEQYF
NA	TRBV27	TRBJ1-2	CASSSQASYGYTF
TRBD1	TRBV5-1	TRBJ2-7	CASSLPTGTGGLDEQYF
NA	TRBV7-6	TRBJ2-7	CASSLGPGLGEQYF
TRBD1	TRBV9	TRBJ2-7	CASSPNFRDRGEQYF
TRBD1	TRBV30	TRBJ2-7	CAWATGITGEQYF
NA	TRBV4-2	TRBJ2-7	CASSQGQEQYF
NA	TRBV19	TRBJ1-1	CASSIRAGPTEAFF
NA	TRBV7-6	TRBJ2-1	CASSLGQVNEQFF
TRBD1	TRBV5-1	TRBJ1-1	CASSFRTGDGEAFF
NA	TRBV19	TRBJ1-4	CASSARQRVNEKLFF
NA	TRBV10-3	TRBJ2-7	CAIRASGQTYEQYF
TRBD1	TRBV7-9	TRBJ1-3	CTSSATGQGRNTIYF
TRBD2	TRBV9	TRBJ2-1	CASSVALLAEEQFF
NA	TRBV4-1	TRBJ1-3	CASSQDRARGSGNTIYF
NA	TRBV6-1	TRBJ2-3	CASTKRIDTQYF
TRBD1	TRBV13	TRBJ2-6	CASSLLRDRALSGANVLTF